This T cell receptor beta chain was captured by sequencing in a study of blood T cells in healthy people across ages. Each sample provided at least 5.5 micrograms of extracted total RNA. The V gene end was trimmed by 0 bases and the J gene end by 3 bases; junction bases not matched to a gene: 4. The CDR3 extends over 14 amino acids. Germline-derived CDR1 and CDR2 are DFQATT and SNEGSKA (reference sequence). It was with a sample-barcoded 5' primer and a J-beta primer mix that a second PCR of roughly 7 to 12 cycles was run. A template-switch adaptor that had 12 random nucleotides put a tag on each cDNA molecule. TCRdb reprocessed the 5' RACE reads with MiXCR, giving one entry per CDR3 protein. Found here are roughly 700,000 distinct CDR3 sequences, 20% to 25% of them singletons; the top ten hold 9% to 9.5%. Findings and caveats of the study: As age increased, TCR beta diversity per million T cells fell in a roughly linear fashion.

Concerning this clonotype: Its matching antigen is unknown.

These records were also assigned to another study, of T cells of mothers and their children.

This receptor was obtained from a boy aged 5-17 years in good health. The sequenced sample consisted of blood. This rearrangement joins TRBV20-1 to TRBJ2-7; 8 nucleotides align to TRBD1. The CDR3 DNA sequence: TGCAGTGCTAGAGAAGCAGGGGGCCGCTACGAGCAGTACTTC. Translating gives CSAREAGGRYEQYF.